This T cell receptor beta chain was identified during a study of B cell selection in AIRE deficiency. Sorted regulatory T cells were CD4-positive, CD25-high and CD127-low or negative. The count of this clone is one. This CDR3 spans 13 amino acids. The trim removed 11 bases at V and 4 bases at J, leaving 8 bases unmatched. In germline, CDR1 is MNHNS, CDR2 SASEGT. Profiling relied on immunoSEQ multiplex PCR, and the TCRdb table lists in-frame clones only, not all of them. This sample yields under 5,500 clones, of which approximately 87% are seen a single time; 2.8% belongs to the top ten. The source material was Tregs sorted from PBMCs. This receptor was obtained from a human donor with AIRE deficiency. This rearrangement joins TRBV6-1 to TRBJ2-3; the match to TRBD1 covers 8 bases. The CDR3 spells CAATQQGADTQYF. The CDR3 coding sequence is TGTGCCGCAACCCAACAGGGGGCAGATACGCAGTATTTT.